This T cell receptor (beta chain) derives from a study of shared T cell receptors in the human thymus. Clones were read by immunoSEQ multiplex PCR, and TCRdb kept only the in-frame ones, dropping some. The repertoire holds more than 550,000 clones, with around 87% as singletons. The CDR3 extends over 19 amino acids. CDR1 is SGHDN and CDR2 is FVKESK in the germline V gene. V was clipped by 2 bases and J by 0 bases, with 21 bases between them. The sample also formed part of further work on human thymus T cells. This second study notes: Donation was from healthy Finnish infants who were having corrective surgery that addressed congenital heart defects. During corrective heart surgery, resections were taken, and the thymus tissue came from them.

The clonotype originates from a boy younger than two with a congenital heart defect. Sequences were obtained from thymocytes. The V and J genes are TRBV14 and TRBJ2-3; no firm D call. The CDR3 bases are TGTGCCAGCAGCCAAATGAGCGAGAAGGAATTTTGTAGCACAGATACGCAGTATTTT. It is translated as CASSQMSEKEFCSTDTQYF.